The TCR beta chain under discussion was sequenced for a study of cytomegalovirus exposure and HLA in healthy donors. V gave up 8 bases and J gave up 2 bases, with 10 bases separating them. CDR3 length equals 14 residues. Germline assignment: CDR1 MNHEY and CDR2 SVGAGI. It was with 60 Vbeta and 13 Jbeta primers that the PCR ran. Authors' methods: Among the unique TCR beta chains that a later analysis counted, 80 million to 100 million in all, 9.5 million to 12 million were shared. Using immunoSEQ multiplex PCR, the repertoire was profiled, and TCRdb retains in-frame clones only, with some absent. That table is the source of V, J and clone size, and D and trimming were worked out from the DNA. The table records over 150,000 clones, approximately 80% of them present only once. While unrecorded immune exposures were likely, the donors were nominally healthy when sampled.

The sequence was obtained from a boy aged 2 to 9 in good health and CMV-seronegative. The chain couples TRBV6-5 to TRBJ2-6; TRBD1 is a possible D gene (6 bases). The sample taken for sequencing was PBMCs. The CDR3 loop is CASGTNPGANVLTF. In nucleotides, the CDR3 is TGTGCCAGCGGGACAAACCCTGGGGCCAACGTCCTGACTTTC.